The clone carrying this T cell receptor (beta chain) has a handful of counts. The authors built TCR beta libraries using iRepertoire HTBI primers and Arm-PCR of CDR3 regions. TCRdb processed the multiplex PCR reads anew with MiXCR; each CDR3 protein has one entry. The sample contains 310,000 or so distinct CDR3 sequences, 20% of which appear only once. The data stem from a study of regulatory T cells in long-lasting Graves disease. The CDR3 covers 16 residues. V was clipped by 2 bases and J by 5 bases, with 14 bases between them. The germline V gene encodes CDR1 KGHDR and CDR2 SFDVKD. Time point described: persistent/refractory GD, antithyroid drugs over 5 years with positive TRAb. After RNA was extracted from PBMCs, the TCR library was made from it.

This chain uses TRBV24-1 with TRBJ2-2, with D tentatively TRBD1 or TRBD2 (7 bases each). The material sequenced was peripheral blood mononuclear cells (PBMCs), taken when the disease was refractory, from a patient treated with antithyroid drugs. The clonotype comes from a female donor with Graves disease. The CDR3 is CATSDSSGGATGELFF. The DNA of the CDR3 is TGTGCCACCAGTGATTCCTCAGGGGGGGCGACCGGGGAGCTGTTTTTT.